Below, 25 T cell receptor beta chains from the same sample are listed, as sequenced in a study of vaccination and CD4 T cells after COVID-19 (dated by TCRdb to between 2021 and 2022). What the treatment or condition label conveys for this sample: roughly ten-day PBMC culture with coronavirus spike peptide pools or control peptides (ViraFEST assay). Libraries were prepared through PCR. The instrument was an Illumina iSeq 100. DNA from cultured CD4+ T cells underwent TCR sequencing with the Oncomine TCR Beta short-read assay at the Johns Hopkins FTIC core. TCRdb passed the public sequencing reads through fastp at Q25 and MiXCR, retaining productive beta sequences. Each entry is one CDR3 protein sequence, shown with its most common DNA and genes. This sample holds approximately 17,000 distinct CDR3 sequences; 43% were observed only once. Over 6% of the sample lies in the top ten. No antigen has been assigned to these receptors.

The material was CD4+ T cells from blood, cultured in vitro, obtained after SARS-CoV-2 vaccination. The receptor set was obtained from a human donor who had recovered from COVID-19.

Concerning this clonotype itself: A much larger clone lies a single base off, so this may be a read error. The rearrangement links TRBV27 to TRBJ2-2; D is unclear. The germline V gene encodes CDR1 MNHEY and CDR2 SMNVEV (reference sequence). This CDR3 has 13 amino acids. Trimming removed 4 bases from V and 1 base from J, with 4 bases in between. The CDR3 coding sequence is TGTGCCAGCAGTTGGGGGAACACCGGGGAGCTGTTTTTT. Its translation is CASSWGNTGELFF.

This clonotype turned up a few times. The rearrangement uses TRBV19 and TRBJ1-6, with 7 bases lining up with TRBD1. Germline trimming cut 1 base from V and 11 bases from J; bases unmatched to any gene: 8. Germline V gives CDR1 LNHDA, CDR2 SQIVND (reference sequence). The CDR3 sequence is 15 residues long. The CDR3, as DNA: TGTGCCAGTAGTATAGTTCCGGACAGGCAGACACCCCTCCACTTT. The encoded protein is CASSIVPDRQTPLHF.

With respect to this clonotype: At one end the junction does not follow the germline gene, possibly because of a read error. The rearrangement links TRBV5-4 to TRBJ2-3; D not certain. In germline, CDR1 is SGHNT, CDR2 YYREEE (reference sequence). The CDR3 has 13 residues. CDR3 bases: TGTGCCAGCAGCTTGCCAAGCACAGATATGCAGTATTTT. Encoded protein: CASSLPSTDMQYF.

The sample holds a few counts of this clonotype. V gene TRBV19 combines with J gene TRBJ2-5; D is uncertain. CDR3 length: 14 residues. With 1 base removed from V and 5 bases from J, the gap between germline ends came to 11 bases. The germline V gene encodes CDR1 LNHDA and CDR2 SQIVND (reference sequence). The CDR3 spells CASSIVGRPETQYF. CDR3 in DNA: TGTGCCAGTAGTATAGTCGGCAGACCGGAGACCCAGTACTTC.

V gene TRBV20-1 combines with J gene TRBJ2-7; no reliable D call. This CDR3 has 14 amino acids. V shed 7 bases and J shed 7 bases, with 23 bases lying between them. CDR1 and CDR2 (germline): DFQATT, SNEGSKA (reference sequence). The CDR3 bases are TGCAGTGTCATAAAGCGCCCTGAGCCTGGGGAGCAGTACTTC. Its protein is CSVIKRPEPGEQYF.

The rearrangement joins TRBV12-3 or TRBV12-4 to TRBJ1-2, with 9 bases matching TRBD1. Trimming at V came to 6 bases and at J to 0 bases, leaving 2 bases not matched to a gene. The CDR3 spans 14 residues. The CDR3 sequence is CASRGQGSNYGYTF. CDR3 coding DNA: TGTGCCAGCAGGGGACAGGGCTCTAACTATGGCTACACCTTC.

This chain uses TRBV21-1 with TRBJ2-1; the DNA was not compared with TRBD1, the D call given in the table. TRBV21-1 is described as a pseudogene. CDR3 length equals 16 residues. DNA of the CDR3: TGTGCCATCCCGGCGGCTAGAAGGGTCACAGTCAATGAGCAGTTCTTC. It encodes CAIPAARRVTVNEQFF.

The rearrangement uses TRBV2 and TRBJ2-2; D might be TRBD1 or TRBD2, each matching 5 bases. This CDR3 spans 14 amino acids. V lost 7 bases, J lost 6 bases, and 15 bases lay in between. Germline CDR1 reads SNHLY; CDR2 reads FYNNEI. The CDR3 here is CASTPRGVAGELFF. The CDR3 region has the DNA TGTGCCAGCACTCCCCGGGGCGTGGCCGGGGAGCTGTTTTTT. Based on the CDR3 plus reference TRBV2 and TRBJ2-2, the full variable domain is EPEVTQTPSHQVTQMGQEVILRCVPISNHLYFYWYRQILGQKVEFLVSFYNNEISEKSEIFDDQFSVERPDGSNFTLKIRSTKLEDSAMYFCASTPRGVAGELFFGEGSRLTVL.

CDR3 nucleotide sequence: TGTGCCAGCAGTAGAAGAGAGAACACTGAAGCTTTCTTT. This encodes CASSRRENTEAFF. This chain connects TRBV28 to TRBJ1-1; D is undetermined. Germline V gives CDR1 MDHEN, CDR2 SYDVKM. Trimming shortened V by 5 bases and J by 1 base, and 8 bases separated the two germline ends. The CDR3 totals 13 residues.

This chain links TRBV20-1 with TRBJ2-3; 10 bases agree with TRBD2. Trimming at V came to 3 bases and at J to 3 bases, leaving 6 bases not matched to a gene. CDR3 size: 15 residues. The germline gives CDR1 DFQATT, CDR2 SNEGSKA (reference sequence). The CDR3 is CSARPLAGDTDTQYF. CDR3 DNA: TGCAGTGCTAGGCCCCTAGCGGGAGATACAGATACGCAGTATTTT.

The J gene is TRBJ1-5, the V gene TRBV20-1; tentative D call: TRBD1 (5 bases). Per germline, CDR1 DFQATT and CDR2 SNEGSKA (reference sequence). V was cut by 6 bases and J by 2 bases, with 17 bases left in between. The CDR3 spans 15 residues. The CDR3 loop is CSAEPNDRGNQPQHF. CDR3 DNA: TGCAGTGCGGAACCCAACGACAGAGGCAATCAGCCCCAGCATTTT.

This clonotype was seen a few times. The chain carries TRBV7-2 and TRBJ1-2; D unresolved. Trimming cost V 2 bases and J 8 bases, with 18 bases left between them. The CDR3 has 15 amino acids. From germline, CDR1 is SGHTA and CDR2 FQGNSA. CDR3 bases: TGTGCCAGCAGCTTATTCCAGATTGGGAATCGCGGCTACACCTTC. Its translation is CASSLFQIGNRGYTF.

This clonotype was observed a handful of times. The J gene is TRBJ2-1, the V gene TRBV19; D unresolved. The V end was cut by 6 bases, the J end by 1 base, with 19 bases between. The CDR3 loop spans 17 amino acids. From germline, CDR1 is LNHDA and CDR2 SQIVND (reference sequence). CDR3 sequence (DNA): TGTGCCAGTAGGCCAGGTAGGGCGCGTAGATCCTACAATGAGCAGTTCTTC. This gives the protein CASRPGRARRSYNEQFF.

This clonotype was observed a handful of times. CDR3 DNA: TGTGCCAGCAGCAACCGGGACACGAGTGGCTACACCTTC. Encoded protein: CASSNRDTSGYTF. The chain recombines TRBV7-8 with TRBJ1-2; possibly TRBD1 for D (6 bases). CDR1 SGHVS and CDR2 FQNEAQ come from the germline V gene. The ends were cut back, 5 bases at V and 7 bases at J, with 14 bases in the middle. The CDR3 covers 13 residues. The entire variable domain, with the rest obtained from reference TRBV7-8 and TRBJ1-2, is as follows: GAGVSQSPRYKVAKRGQDVALRCDPISGHVSLFWYQQALGQGPEFLTYFQNEAQLDKSGLPSDRFFAERPEGSVSTLKIQRTQQEDSAVYLCASSNRDTSGYTFGSGTRLTVV.

The gene calls are TRBV6-1 and TRBJ2-3; D is perhaps TRBD1 or TRBD2 (6 bases each). Germline V gives CDR1 MNHNS, CDR2 SASEGT. Trimming left V 6 bases short and J 6 bases short, with 19 bases between. CDR3 length: 15 residues. The CDR3 region is CASSLRRGVADTQYF. The CDR3 bases are TGTGCCAGCAGCCTTAGGAGGGGGGTAGCGGATACGCAGTATTTT.

Judged by abundance, this clonotype is medium-sized. The chain joins TRBV7-6 to TRBJ2-2; 10 bases map to TRBD1. CDR3 length: 16 residues. CDR1 and CDR2 from the germline V gene are SGHVS and FNYEAQ. The V segment lost 8 bases and the J segment 4 bases; nucleotides outside the gene matches: 10. In DNA, the CDR3 is TGTGCCAGCGGCATTTCCGGGACAGGGGCCACCGGGGAGCTGTTTTTT. It translates to CASGISGTGATGELFF.

The V and J genes are TRBV28 and TRBJ1-4; TRBD1 is a possible D gene (5 bases). With 5 bases removed from V and 6 bases from J, the gap between germline ends came to 13 bases. CDR1 and CDR2 (germline): MDHEN, SYDVKM. This CDR3 has 14 amino acids. CDR3 amino acids: CASSLPGTDEKLFF. The CDR3 bases are TGTGCCAGCAGTCTGCCAGGGACGGATGAAAAACTGTTTTTT.

V gene TRBV10-2 combines with J gene TRBJ1-2; the D gene is possibly TRBD1 (6 bases). The CDR3 has 15 amino acids. The V gene lost 3 bases and the J gene lost 5 bases, with 16 bases spanning the gap. Germline-derived CDR1 and CDR2 are WSHSY and SAAADI. The CDR3 DNA reads TGCGCCAGCAGTGATGGGATAGGGGGTTGGTATGGCTACACCTTC. It translates to CASSDGIGGWYGYTF.

This clonotype was found a few times. V and J are TRBV7-2 and TRBJ1-5; D ambiguous. Trimming pared 3 bases from V and 4 bases from J, leaving 7 bases between. In germline, CDR1 is SGHTA, CDR2 FQGNSA. This CDR3 has 13 amino acids. This chain's CDR3 is CASSFFANQPQHF. The DNA for the CDR3 is TGTGCCAGCAGCTTCTTTGCTAATCAGCCCCAGCATTTT. The whole variable domain, remainder taken from reference TRBV7-2 and TRBJ1-5, is GAGVSQSPSNKVTEKGKDVELRCDPISGHTALYWYRQSLGQGLEFLIYFQGNSAPDKSGLPSDRFSAERTGGSVSTLTIQRTQQEDSAVYLCASSFFANQPQHFGDGTRLSIL.

This clonotype occurred a few times. The chain joins TRBV20-1 to TRBJ2-5; a weak D match, TRBD1 (5 bases). V was cut by 6 bases and J by 3 bases, with 14 bases left in between. This CDR3 is built from 13 residues. The germline V gene has CDR1 DFQATT and CDR2 SNEGSKA (reference sequence). The CDR3 coding sequence is TGCAGTGCGAAGGGGCAGCGCAAAGAGACCCAGTACTTC. Translating it yields CSAKGQRKETQYF.

The chain couples TRBV19 to TRBJ1-5; 7 nucleotides agree with TRBD1. CDR1 is LNHDA and CDR2 is SQIVND in the germline V gene (reference sequence). This CDR3 is built from 15 residues. V was clipped by 4 bases and J by 7 bases; unmatched bases: 10. In DNA form, the CDR3 reads TGTGCCAGTAGTACCCCAAGAGACAGGGACCAGCCCCAGCATTTT. This encodes CASSTPRDRDQPQHF.

This clonotype was seen a handful of times. The V gene is TRBV20-1, the J gene TRBJ2-4; maybe TRBD2 (5 bases). V lost 6 bases and J 5 bases, leaving 11 bases between the germline ends. Germline V gene data show CDR1 as DFQATT and CDR2 as SNEGSKA (reference sequence). CDR3 length equals 12 residues. The CDR3: CSAAQAENIQYF. The CDR3 nucleotides read TGCAGTGCCGCCCAAGCGGAAAACATTCAGTACTTC.

This clonotype has only a few counts. The chain employs TRBV20-1 and TRBJ2-1, with 7 nucleotides matching TRBD2. Trimming at V came to 6 bases and at J to 2 bases, leaving 10 bases not matched to a gene. This CDR3 is 15 amino acids long. CDR1 is DFQATT and CDR2 is SNEGSKA in the germline V gene (reference sequence). CDR3 nucleotides: TGCAGTGCAAACCGGATTGGGAGGGCCTACAATGAGCAGTTCTTC. Its protein is CSANRIGRAYNEQFF.

For this clonotype: The junction shows a germline mismatch at one end, possibly a read error. The rearrangement joins TRBV6-1 to TRBJ1-1; no clear D. Germline loops: CDR1 MNHNS, CDR2 SASEGT. This CDR3 has 14 residues. CDR3 in amino acids: CASSVLGMNTEAFF. CDR3 in DNA: TGTGCCAGTAGTGTCCTCGGGATGAACACTGAAGCTTTCTTT.

The J gene is TRBJ1-6, the V gene TRBV6-2 or TRBV6-3; 10 nucleotides align to TRBD1. Germline V gene data show CDR1 as MNHEY and CDR2 as SVGEGT. V trimming: 3 bases; J trimming: 7 bases; junction bases outside the gene matches: 27. The CDR3 is 23 residues long. The CDR3 region is CASSYNRPRTATGGTPGNSPLHF. The CDR3 DNA reads as TGTGCCAGCAGTTATAATAGACCGAGGACGGCGACAGGGGGCACCCCGGGGAATTCACCCCTCCACTTT.